These T cell receptor beta chains were read from a single sample in a study of cytomegalovirus exposure and HLA in healthy donors. Clones were read by immunoSEQ multiplex PCR, and TCRdb kept only the in-frame ones, dropping some. The data hold fewer than 200,000 clones, with roughly nine tenths observed a single time. Material for sequencing was PBMCs. Receptors were obtained from a boy aged 2 to 10 in good health and CMV-seronegative. The CDR3 runs from the conserved cysteine through the conserved F or W. The order of the fields is V gene, D gene, clone size, J gene, CDR3 protein, CDR3 DNA. A D gene is named only where the DNA matches it firmly. Some rows mark clone size as missing; the rest say once, few, many or name a class of expanded clone.

v_gene: TRBV20-1
d_gene: NA
abundance: NA
j_gene: TRBJ2-1
CDR3aa: CSASSRNEQFF
CDR3nt: TGCAGTGCTTCTAGTAGGAATGAGCAGTTCTTC

v_gene: TRBV7-9
d_gene: TRBD2
abundance: NA
j_gene: TRBJ2-5
CDR3aa: CASSLPREGGETQYF
CDR3nt: TGTGCCAGCAGCTTACCCCGGGAGGGAGGGGAGACCCAGTACTTC

v_gene: TRBV15
d_gene: NA
abundance: once
j_gene: TRBJ1-1
CDR3aa: CATSKRAANTEAFF
CDR3nt: TGTGCCACCAGCAAGAGGGCGGCGAACACTGAAGCTTTCTTT

v_gene: TRBV19
d_gene: TRBD1
abundance: NA
j_gene: TRBJ2-7
CDR3aa: CASSYTRDRVIEQYF
CDR3nt: TGTGCCAGTAGTTATACTCGGGACAGGGTCATCGAGCAGTACTTC

v_gene: TRBV19
d_gene: TRBD1
abundance: NA
j_gene: TRBJ2-7
CDR3aa: CASSTRGQIEQYF
CDR3nt: TGTGCCAGTAGTACCAGGGGGCAGATCGAGCAGTACTTC

v_gene: TRBV7-9
d_gene: TRBD1
abundance: NA
j_gene: TRBJ1-2
CDR3aa: CSSSSAPGQLFGGYTF
CDR3nt: TGTTCCAGCAGCTCGGCACCGGGACAGCTGTTTGGTGGCTACACCTTC

v_gene: TRBV28
d_gene: NA
abundance: NA
j_gene: TRBJ2-1
CDR3aa: CASSLADSSYNEQFF
CDR3nt: TGTGCCAGCAGTTTAGCAGACTCATCCTACAATGAGCAGTTCTTC

v_gene: TRBV2
d_gene: NA
abundance: NA
j_gene: TRBJ1-3
CDR3aa: CANYFPDRTAGNTIYF
CDR3nt: TGTGCCAACTACTTCCCCGACAGGACCGCTGGAAACACCATATATTTT

v_gene: TRBV7-7
d_gene: NA
abundance: NA
j_gene: TRBJ2-1
CDR3aa: CASSLYGRNEQFF
CDR3nt: TGTGCCAGCAGCCTATATGGCAGGAATGAGCAGTTCTTC

v_gene: TRBV7-9
d_gene: NA
abundance: NA
j_gene: TRBJ2-7
CDR3aa: CASSALAGAEEQYF
CDR3nt: TGTGCCAGCAGCGCCCTGGCGGGGGCGGAAGAGCAGTACTTC

v_gene: TRBV9
d_gene: NA
abundance: few
j_gene: TRBJ1-1
CDR3aa: CASSVAAWETEAFF
CDR3nt: TGTGCCAGCAGCGTGGCCGCGTGGGAGACTGAAGCTTTCTTT

v_gene: TRBV25-1
d_gene: TRBD1
abundance: NA
j_gene: TRBJ2-2
CDR3aa: CASVGQVTGELFF
CDR3nt: TGTGCCAGCGTGGGACAGGTTACCGGGGAGCTGTTTTTT

v_gene: TRBV5-1
d_gene: TRBD1
abundance: NA
j_gene: TRBJ1-4
CDR3aa: CASSLYRGQSEKLFF
CDR3nt: TGCGCCAGCAGCTTGTACAGGGGTCAGAGTGAAAAACTGTTTTTT

v_gene: TRBV4-2
d_gene: NA
abundance: NA
j_gene: TRBJ1-5
CDR3aa: CASSRRDRDSNQPQHF
CDR3nt: TGTGCCAGCAGCCGAAGAGACAGAGATAGCAATCAGCCCCAGCATTTT

v_gene: TRBV5-4
d_gene: TRBD2
abundance: NA
j_gene: TRBJ2-5
CDR3aa: CASSGRLAGAETQYF
CDR3nt: TGTGCCAGCAGCGGAAGACTAGCGGGAGCGGAGACCCAGTACTTC

v_gene: TRBV14
d_gene: NA
abundance: NA
j_gene: TRBJ2-3
CDR3aa: CASSATTSTDTQYF
CDR3nt: TGTGCCAGCAGCGCTACTACTAGCACAGATACGCAGTATTTT

v_gene: TRBV6-1
d_gene: TRBD1
abundance: NA
j_gene: TRBJ2-5
CDR3aa: CASSEFGTGLGETQYF
CDR3nt: TGTGCCAGCAGTGAATTCGGGACAGGGCTCGGGGAGACCCAGTACTTC

v_gene: TRBV23-1
d_gene: TRBD1
abundance: NA
j_gene: TRBJ1-2
CDR3aa: CASSRPGTGDPLYYGYTF
CDR3nt: TGCGCCAGCAGTCGCCCCGGGACAGGGGATCCCCTCTACTATGGCTACACCTTC

v_gene: TRBV6-5
d_gene: TRBD2
abundance: NA
j_gene: TRBJ2-3
CDR3aa: CASSYRGTRTDTQYF
CDR3nt: TGTGCCAGCAGTTACCGCGGGACTAGGACAGATACGCAGTATTTT

v_gene: TRBV5-1
d_gene: TRBD1
abundance: NA
j_gene: TRBJ2-3
CDR3aa: CASSIRTGIRDTQYF
CDR3nt: TGCGCCAGCAGCATAAGGACAGGGATTAGGGATACGCAGTATTTT

v_gene: TRBV27
d_gene: NA
abundance: NA
j_gene: TRBJ2-7
CDR3aa: CASSFGTRDYEQYF
CDR3nt: TGTGCCAGCAGTTTCGGGACAAGGGACTACGAGCAGTACTTC

v_gene: TRBV29-1
d_gene: NA
abundance: NA
j_gene: TRBJ1-1
CDR3aa: CSVLTLLSTTEAFF
CDR3nt: TGCAGCGTCCTCACTCTACTCTCTACGACTGAAGCTTTCTTT

v_gene: TRBV10-3
d_gene: NA
abundance: NA
j_gene: TRBJ1-3
CDR3aa: CAITAGLTGNTIYF
CDR3nt: TGTGCCATCACAGCAGGGTTGACTGGAAACACCATATATTTT

v_gene: TRBV18
d_gene: NA
abundance: NA
j_gene: TRBJ2-1
CDR3aa: CASSPLGQPYNEQFF
CDR3nt: TGTGCCAGCTCACCACTAGGACAGCCGTACAATGAGCAGTTCTTC

v_gene: TRBV10-3
d_gene: NA
abundance: NA
j_gene: TRBJ1-2
CDR3aa: CAISEDRPDGYTF
CDR3nt: TGTGCCATCAGTGAGGACAGGCCAGATGGCTACACCTTC

v_gene: TRBV28
d_gene: NA
abundance: few
j_gene: TRBJ1-4
CDR3aa: CASSPTGSTNEKLFF
CDR3nt: TGTGCCAGCAGTCCTACAGGGTCAACTAATGAAAAACTGTTTTTT

v_gene: TRBV28
d_gene: TRBD1
abundance: NA
j_gene: TRBJ2-1
CDR3aa: CASSLTGGRNEQFF
CDR3nt: TGTGCCAGCAGTTTGACAGGGGGTCGGAATGAGCAGTTCTTC

v_gene: TRBV21-1
d_gene: NA
abundance: NA
j_gene: TRBJ2-3
CDR3aa: CASSKVSVSSTDTQYF
CDR3nt: TGTGCCAGCAGCAAAGTTTCAGTTTCTAGCACAGATACGCAGTATTTT

v_gene: TRBV6-4
d_gene: TRBD1
abundance: few
j_gene: TRBJ2-6
CDR3aa: CASSGTGGSGANVLTF
CDR3nt: TGTGCCAGCAGTGGGACAGGGGGCTCTGGGGCCAACGTCCTGACTTTC

v_gene: TRBV30
d_gene: NA
abundance: NA
j_gene: TRBJ2-1
CDR3aa: CAWSFSVDNEQFF
CDR3nt: TGTGCCTGGAGTTTTTCCGTAGACAATGAGCAGTTCTTC

v_gene: TRBV7-9
d_gene: NA
abundance: NA
j_gene: TRBJ1-4
CDR3aa: CASSFYSGVNEKLFF
CDR3nt: TGTGCCAGCAGCTTTTACTCAGGGGTTAATGAAAAACTGTTTTTT

v_gene: TRBV6-1
d_gene: TRBD2
abundance: NA
j_gene: TRBJ2-7
CDR3aa: CASSVLAGGTQTYEQYF
CDR3nt: TGTGCCAGCAGTGTACTAGCGGGAGGGACCCAGACCTACGAGCAGTACTTC

v_gene: TRBV7-9
d_gene: TRBD1
abundance: NA
j_gene: TRBJ1-1
CDR3aa: CSSSPGQPNTEAFF
CDR3nt: TGTTCCAGCAGCCCGGGACAGCCGAACACTGAAGCTTTCTTT

v_gene: TRBV7-3
d_gene: NA
abundance: once
j_gene: TRBJ2-5
CDR3aa: CASSLGLREKGETQYF
CDR3nt: TGTGCCAGCAGCTTAGGGTTACGGGAGAAGGGAGAGACCCAGTACTTC

v_gene: TRBV27
d_gene: TRBD1
abundance: NA
j_gene: TRBJ1-2
CDR3aa: CASRTIRDRVGGYTF
CDR3nt: TGTGCCAGCAGAACGATACGGGACAGGGTGGGTGGCTACACCTTC

v_gene: TRBV2
d_gene: NA
abundance: NA
j_gene: TRBJ1-2
CDR3aa: CASSEVSYGYTF
CDR3nt: TGTGCCAGCAGTGAAGTGTCGTATGGCTACACCTTC

v_gene: TRBV2
d_gene: TRBD1
abundance: NA
j_gene: TRBJ2-1
CDR3aa: CASSVGGAYNEQFF
CDR3nt: TGTGCCAGCAGTGTAGGGGGCGCCTACAATGAGCAGTTCTTC

v_gene: TRBV5-4
d_gene: NA
abundance: NA
j_gene: TRBJ1-1
CDR3aa: CASSWTAGRTEAFF
CDR3nt: TGTGCCAGCAGCTGGACTGCGGGCCGGACTGAAGCTTTCTTT

v_gene: TRBV10-3
d_gene: NA
abundance: NA
j_gene: TRBJ1-2
CDR3aa: CAIMGAAGADYGYTF
CDR3nt: TGTGCCATCATGGGGGCGGCAGGGGCGGACTATGGCTACACCTTC

v_gene: TRBV5-6
d_gene: TRBD1
abundance: NA
j_gene: TRBJ2-1
CDR3aa: CASRWGQGHNEQFF
CDR3nt: TGTGCCAGCAGGTGGGGACAGGGCCACAATGAGCAGTTCTTC

v_gene: TRBV19
d_gene: TRBD2
abundance: NA
j_gene: TRBJ2-3
CDR3aa: CASSIGAVSGMQYF
CDR3nt: TGTGCCAGTAGTATAGGGGCCGTTAGCGGGATGCAGTATTTT

v_gene: TRBV6-1
d_gene: NA
abundance: NA
j_gene: TRBJ1-3
CDR3aa: CASPSGSTIYF
CDR3nt: TGTGCCAGCCCTTCGGGGAGCACCATATATTTT

v_gene: TRBV5-1
d_gene: NA
abundance: NA
j_gene: TRBJ2-1
CDR3aa: CASSLGRPLRSYNEQFF
CDR3nt: TGCGCCAGCAGCTTGGGGCGGCCCCTAAGGTCCTACAATGAGCAGTTCTTC

v_gene: TRBV7-2
d_gene: NA
abundance: NA
j_gene: TRBJ2-1
CDR3aa: CASSLGLRGEQFF
CDR3nt: TGTGCCAGCAGCCTTGGACTCCGAGGTGAGCAGTTCTTC

v_gene: TRBV9
d_gene: NA
abundance: NA
j_gene: TRBJ1-2
CDR3aa: CASDMYGYTF
CDR3nt: TGTGCCAGCGACATGTATGGCTACACCTTC

v_gene: TRBV5-1
d_gene: NA
abundance: NA
j_gene: TRBJ2-3
CDR3aa: CASSLNSQDTQYF
CDR3nt: TGCGCCAGCAGCTTGAACTCGCAAGATACGCAGTATTTT

v_gene: TRBV5-6
d_gene: NA
abundance: NA
j_gene: TRBJ1-6
CDR3aa: CASSTEIGELAGGSPLHF
CDR3nt: TGTGCCAGCAGTACCGAGATAGGAGAACTAGCCGGGGGATCACCCCTCCACTTT